This TCR beta chain was sequenced during a study of T cells after somatic rescue of genetic block. Germline V CDR1 and CDR2: ENHRY, SYGVKD. CDR3 length: 15 residues. J lost 3 bases, V lost 6 bases, and 9 bases had no gene match. The repertoire was sequenced with immunoSEQ multiplex PCR; TCRdb's copy has only in-frame clones and lacks some. This sample has about 14,000 clones, with approximately 71% found just once. The origin of this receptor is a man aged 18 to 30. Sequenced sample: peripheral blood mononuclear cells (PBMCs). The chain recombines TRBV10-3 with TRBJ2-3; 7 nucleotides align to TRBD2. The CDR3 coding sequence is TGTGCCATCAGCAGGTGGGGGGAGGGAACAGATACGCAGTATTTT. Its protein product is CAISRWGEGTDTQYF.